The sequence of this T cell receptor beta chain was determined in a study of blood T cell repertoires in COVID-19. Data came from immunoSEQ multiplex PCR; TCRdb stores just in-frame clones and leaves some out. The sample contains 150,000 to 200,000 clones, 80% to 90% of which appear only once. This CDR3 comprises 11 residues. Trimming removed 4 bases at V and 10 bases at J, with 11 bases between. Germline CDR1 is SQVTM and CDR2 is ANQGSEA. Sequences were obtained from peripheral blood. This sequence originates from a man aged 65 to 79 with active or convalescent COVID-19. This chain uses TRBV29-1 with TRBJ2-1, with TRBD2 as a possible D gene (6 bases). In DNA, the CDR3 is TGCAGCGTTGGGCTCGGAGGGGAGCAGTTCTTC. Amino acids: CSVGLGGEQFF.